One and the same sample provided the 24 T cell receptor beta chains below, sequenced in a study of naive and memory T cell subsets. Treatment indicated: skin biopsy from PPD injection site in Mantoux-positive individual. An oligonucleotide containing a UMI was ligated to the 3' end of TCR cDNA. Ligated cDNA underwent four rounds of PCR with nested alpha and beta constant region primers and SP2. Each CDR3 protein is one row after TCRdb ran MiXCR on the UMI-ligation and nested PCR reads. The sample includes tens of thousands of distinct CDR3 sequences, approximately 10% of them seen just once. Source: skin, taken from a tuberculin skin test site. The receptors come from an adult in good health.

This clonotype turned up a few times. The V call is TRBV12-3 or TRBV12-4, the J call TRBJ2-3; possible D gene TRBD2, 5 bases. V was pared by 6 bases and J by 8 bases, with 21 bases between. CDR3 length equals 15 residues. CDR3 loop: CASSLDSKSLGTQYF. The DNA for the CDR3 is TGTGCCAGCAGCTTGGACTCGAAATCATTGGGTACGCAGTATTTT.

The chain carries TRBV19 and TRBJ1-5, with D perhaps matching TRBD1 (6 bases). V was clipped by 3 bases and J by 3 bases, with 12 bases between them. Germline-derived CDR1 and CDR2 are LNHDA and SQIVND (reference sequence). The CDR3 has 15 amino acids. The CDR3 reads CASSMGAAHNQPQHF. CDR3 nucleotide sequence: TGTGCCAGTAGTATGGGGGCAGCCCACAATCAGCCCCAGCATTTT.

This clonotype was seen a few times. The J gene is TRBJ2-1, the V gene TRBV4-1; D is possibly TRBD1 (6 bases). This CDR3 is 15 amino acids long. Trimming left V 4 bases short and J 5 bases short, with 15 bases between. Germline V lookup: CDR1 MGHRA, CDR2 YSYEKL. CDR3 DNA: TGCGCCAGCAGCCTGGACAGTCGCAGGGACAATGAGCAGTTCTTC. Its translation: CASSLDSRRDNEQFF.

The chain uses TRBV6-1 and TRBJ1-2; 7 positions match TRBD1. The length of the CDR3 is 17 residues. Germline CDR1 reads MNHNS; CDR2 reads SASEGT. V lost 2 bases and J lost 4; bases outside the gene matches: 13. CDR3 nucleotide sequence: TGTGCCAGCAGTGAAACAACACTCCGGACAGGCCTCTATGGCTACACCTTC. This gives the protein CASSETTLRTGLYGYTF.

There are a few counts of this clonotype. DNA for the CDR3: TGTGCCAGCAGCCAGGGCGGGAAAGAGACCCAGTACTTC. It specifies CASSQGGKETQYF. The chain has TRBV5-4 and TRBJ2-5, with TRBD2 as a possible D gene (6 bases). CDR1 is SGHNT, CDR2 YYREEE, per germline (reference sequence). Trimming removed 4 bases from V and 3 bases from J, with 10 bases in between. This CDR3 spans 13 amino acids.

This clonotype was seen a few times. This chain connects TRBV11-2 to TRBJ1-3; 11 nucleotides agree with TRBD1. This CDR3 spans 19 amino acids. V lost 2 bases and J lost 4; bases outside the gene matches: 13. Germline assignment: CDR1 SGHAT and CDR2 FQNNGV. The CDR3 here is CASSLPFMDRGLRGNTIYF. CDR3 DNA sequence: TGTGCCAGCAGCTTACCCTTCATGGACAGGGGGCTGAGGGGAAACACCATATATTTT.

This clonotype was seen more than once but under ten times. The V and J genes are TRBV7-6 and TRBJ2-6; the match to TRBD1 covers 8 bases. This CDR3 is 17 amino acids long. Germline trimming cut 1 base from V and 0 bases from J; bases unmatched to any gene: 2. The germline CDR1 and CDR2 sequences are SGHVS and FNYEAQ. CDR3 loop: CASSLGQGNSGANVLTF. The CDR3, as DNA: TGTGCCAGCAGCTTAGGACAGGGGAACTCTGGGGCCAACGTCCTGACTTTC.

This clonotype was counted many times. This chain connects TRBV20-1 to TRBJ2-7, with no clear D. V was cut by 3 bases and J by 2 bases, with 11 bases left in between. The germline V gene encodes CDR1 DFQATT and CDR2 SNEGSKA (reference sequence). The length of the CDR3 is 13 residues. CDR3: CSARGTSAYEQYF. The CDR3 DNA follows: TGCAGTGCTAGGGGCACCTCGGCCTACGAGCAGTACTTC.

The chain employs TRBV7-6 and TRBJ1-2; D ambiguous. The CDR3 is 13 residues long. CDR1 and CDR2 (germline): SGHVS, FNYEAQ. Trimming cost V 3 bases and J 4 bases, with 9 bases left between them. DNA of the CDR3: TGTGCCAGCAGCTTGAGGGCAGGCTATGGCTACACCTTC. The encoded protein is CASSLRAGYGYTF.

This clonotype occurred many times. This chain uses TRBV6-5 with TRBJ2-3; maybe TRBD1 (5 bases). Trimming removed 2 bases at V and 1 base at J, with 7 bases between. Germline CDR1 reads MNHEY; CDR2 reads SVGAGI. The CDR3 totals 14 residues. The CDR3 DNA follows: TGTGCCAGCAGTTACGACAGCCGCACAGATACGCAGTATTTT. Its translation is CASSYDSRTDTQYF.

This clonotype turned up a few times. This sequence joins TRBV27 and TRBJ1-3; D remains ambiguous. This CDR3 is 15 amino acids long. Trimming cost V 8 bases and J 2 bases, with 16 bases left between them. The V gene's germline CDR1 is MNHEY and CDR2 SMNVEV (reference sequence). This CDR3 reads CASAQDLAPGNTIYF. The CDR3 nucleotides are TGTGCCAGCGCTCAGGACCTAGCCCCTGGAAACACCATATATTTT.

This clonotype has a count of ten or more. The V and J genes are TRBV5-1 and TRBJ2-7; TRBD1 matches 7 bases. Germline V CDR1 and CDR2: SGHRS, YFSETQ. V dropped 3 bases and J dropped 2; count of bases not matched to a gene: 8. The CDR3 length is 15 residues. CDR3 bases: TGCGCCAGCAGCTACTCCGGGACAGATACCTACGAGCAGTACTTC. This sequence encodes CASSYSGTDTYEQYF.

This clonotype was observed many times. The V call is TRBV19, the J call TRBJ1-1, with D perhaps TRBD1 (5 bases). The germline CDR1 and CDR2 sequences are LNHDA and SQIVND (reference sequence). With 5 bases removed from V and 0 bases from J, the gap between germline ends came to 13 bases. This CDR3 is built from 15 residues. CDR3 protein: CASSLQRGMNTEAFF. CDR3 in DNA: TGTGCCAGTAGTTTACAAAGGGGCATGAACACTGAAGCTTTCTTT.

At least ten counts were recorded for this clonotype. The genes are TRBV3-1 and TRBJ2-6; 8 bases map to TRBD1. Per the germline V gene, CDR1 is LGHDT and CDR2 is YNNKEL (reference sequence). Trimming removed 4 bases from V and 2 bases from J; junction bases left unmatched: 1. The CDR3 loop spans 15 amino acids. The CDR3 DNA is TGTGCCAGCAGCCGGACAGGGACTGGGGCCAACGTCCTGACTTTC. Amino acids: CASSRTGTGANVLTF.

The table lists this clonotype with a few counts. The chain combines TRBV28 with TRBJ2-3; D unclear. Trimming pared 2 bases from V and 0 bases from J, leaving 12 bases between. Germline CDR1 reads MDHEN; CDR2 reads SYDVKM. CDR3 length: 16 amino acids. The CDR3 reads CASSLTERTSTDTQYF. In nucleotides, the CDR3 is TGTGCCAGCAGTTTAACAGAACGAACTAGCACAGATACGCAGTATTTT.

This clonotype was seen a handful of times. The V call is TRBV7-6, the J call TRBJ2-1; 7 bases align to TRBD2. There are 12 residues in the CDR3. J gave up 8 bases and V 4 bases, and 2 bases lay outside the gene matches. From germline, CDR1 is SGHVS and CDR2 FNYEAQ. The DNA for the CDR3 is TGTGCCAGCAGCTATGGGGGGGATGAGCAGTTCTTC. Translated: CASSYGGDEQFF.

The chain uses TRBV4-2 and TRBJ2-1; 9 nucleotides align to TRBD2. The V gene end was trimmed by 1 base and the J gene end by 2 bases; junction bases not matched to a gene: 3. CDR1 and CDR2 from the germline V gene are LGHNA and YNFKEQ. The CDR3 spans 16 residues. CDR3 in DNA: TGTGCCAGCAGCCAAGTAGCGGGAGTAACCTACAATGAGCAGTTCTTC. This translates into CASSQVAGVTYNEQFF.

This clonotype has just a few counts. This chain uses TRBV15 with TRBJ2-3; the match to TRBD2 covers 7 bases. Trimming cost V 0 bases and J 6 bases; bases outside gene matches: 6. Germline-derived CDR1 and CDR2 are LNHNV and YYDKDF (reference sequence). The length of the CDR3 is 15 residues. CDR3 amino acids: CATSRDGRAYDTQYF. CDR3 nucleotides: TGTGCCACCAGCAGAGATGGGAGGGCCTACGATACGCAGTATTTT.

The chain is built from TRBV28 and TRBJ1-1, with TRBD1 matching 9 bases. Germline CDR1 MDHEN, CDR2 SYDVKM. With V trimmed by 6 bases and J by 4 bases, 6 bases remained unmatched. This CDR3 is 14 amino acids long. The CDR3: CASRPGTGLTEAFF. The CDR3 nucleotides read TGTGCCAGCAGACCCGGGACAGGGCTCACTGAAGCTTTCTTT.

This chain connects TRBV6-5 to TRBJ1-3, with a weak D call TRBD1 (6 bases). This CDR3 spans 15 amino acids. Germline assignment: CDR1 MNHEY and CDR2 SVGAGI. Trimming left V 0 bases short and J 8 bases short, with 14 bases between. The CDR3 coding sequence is TGTGCCAGCAGTTACTCAGGACAGCAGTGGGACACCATATATTTT. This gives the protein CASSYSGQQWDTIYF.

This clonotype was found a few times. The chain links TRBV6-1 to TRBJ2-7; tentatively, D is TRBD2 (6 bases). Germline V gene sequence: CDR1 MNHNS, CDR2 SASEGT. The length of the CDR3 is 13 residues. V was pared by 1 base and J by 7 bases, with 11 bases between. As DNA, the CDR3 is TGTGCCAGCAGTGAAGTTCAAGCGGGTGAGCAGTACTTC. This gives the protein CASSEVQAGEQYF.

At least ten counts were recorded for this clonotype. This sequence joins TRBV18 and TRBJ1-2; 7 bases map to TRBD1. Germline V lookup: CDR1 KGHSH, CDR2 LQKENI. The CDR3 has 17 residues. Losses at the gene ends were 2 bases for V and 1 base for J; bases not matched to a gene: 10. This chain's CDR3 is CASSPAGTDTFNYGYTF. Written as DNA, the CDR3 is TGTGCCAGCTCACCAGCCGGGACAGACACATTTAACTATGGCTACACCTTC. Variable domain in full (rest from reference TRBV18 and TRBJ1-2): NAGVMQNPRHLVRRRGQEARLRCSPMKGHSHVYWYRQLPEEGLKFMVYLQKENIIDESGMPKERFSAEFPKEGPSILRIQQVVRGDSAAYFCASSPAGTDTFNYGYTFGSGTRLTVV.

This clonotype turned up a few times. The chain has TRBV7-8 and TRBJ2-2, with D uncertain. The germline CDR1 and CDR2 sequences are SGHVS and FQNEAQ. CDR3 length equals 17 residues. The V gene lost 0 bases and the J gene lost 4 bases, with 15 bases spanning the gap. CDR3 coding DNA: TGTGCCAGCAGCTTAGCGCATGGACGAATAATCACCGGGGAGCTGTTTTTT. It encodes CASSLAHGRIITGELFF.

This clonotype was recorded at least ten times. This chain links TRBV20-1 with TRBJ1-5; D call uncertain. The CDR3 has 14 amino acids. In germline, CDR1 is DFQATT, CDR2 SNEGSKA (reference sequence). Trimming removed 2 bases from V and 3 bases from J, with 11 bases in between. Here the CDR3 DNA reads TGCAGTGCTAGATGGCAGGCCTACAATCAGCCCCAGCATTTT. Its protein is CSARWQAYNQPQHF.